Below, one T cell receptor (beta chain) is given with its context. This clone was counted a single time. Its cognate antigen has yet to be identified. It has no much larger one-base neighbor in the sample; base qualities were not kept. Germline trimming amounts to 0 bases on V and 3 bases on J, with 1 as the count of junction bases outside the gene matches. From the cysteine through the phenylalanine, the CDR3 covers 15 amino acids. Of the read, only the CDR3 DNA is kept; its 45 bases are in frame from base 1. CDR1 and CDR2, looked up from the germline V gene (reference sequence), are SEHNR and FQNEAQ. At one collaborating source in Seattle, patients were enrolled during active infection and were followed longitudinally through the course of disease. The collaborating institutions used their own protocols to collect whole blood in K2EDTA tubes. For TCRbeta analysis, collaborators shipped samples as frozen whole blood, isolated PBMCs, or DNA extracted from either of those sample types.

The data originate from a study of blood T cell repertoires in COVID-19 (TCRdb year 2020). About the study as a whole: Samples covering the acute and convalescent phases of COVID-19 were provided by collaborators in the United States, Italy and Spain. The prospective study material was composed of cDNA or gDNA derived from T cells, B-cell-depleted T cells, or PBMCs. The dataset comprised deeply sampled blood TCRbeta repertoires from subjects exposed to, actively infected with, or recovered from COVID-19. The repertoires were made available in a free public database intended to serve as a resource for research on the immune response to SARS-CoV-2. The samples were drawn from two sources: the first 160 participants of the ongoing ImmuneRACE study, and approximately 1,300 subjects contributed by 6 global collaborators. Nearly every sample came with metadata listing a de-identified subject ID, COVID-19 status, age in years and sex. Where available, HLA class I and class II types were taken from metadata supplied by the sample provider and were not determined by assay-based typing.

Study-wide conclusions, independent of this receptor: The quantity of clinical and demographic metadata differed by source and by participant and was supplied without curation.

TCRbeta CDR3 regions were amplified from genomic DNA using the immunoSEQ Assay, a bias-controlled multiplex PCR. For the original study's pipeline: The number of nucleated cells in each sample was estimated from the amplification of reference gene primers within the assay. To quantify the absolute abundance of each unique TCRbeta CDR3 rearrangement, sequence reads were collapsed and filtered. For each sample, productive Simpson clonality was calculated by taking the square root of Simpson's diversity index across productive rearrangements. TCRdb limited this immuneACCESS table to in-frame rearrangements with V and J called. A share of clones is missing; checked studies link under half to unresolved V genes, and the rest is unexplained. For V, J and clone size, that table is used; D and trimming come from the DNA. Across this sample there are some 120,000 clones, with more than 90% seen only once. 4% to 5% of the sample is taken by the ten largest.

The clonotype originates from a man aged 55 to 70 with COVID-19, enrolled during active disease. This sequence uses TRBV7-9 and TRBJ2-2, with TRBD2 identical over 7 junction bases. The sequenced material came from peripheral blood. The nucleotides read TGTGCCAGCAGCTTAGCCCTAGCGGACACCGGGGAGCTGTTTTTT. Translated, it gives CASSLALADTGELFF.